Sequencing of this T cell receptor (beta chain) was carried out in a study of T cells in women clearing cervical HPV infection. As for the study in general: Women with histologically confirmed HPV16-related CIN3 or worse, 2 with invasive cancer, served as cases. For cases, blood was sampled a median about 140 days after lesion detection, interquartile range 90 to 200 days. Only a few women had HLA typing results available.

Germline values: CDR1 DFQATT, CDR2 SNEGSKA (reference sequence). The V and J ends lost 5 bases and 3 bases, in that order; junction bases with no gene match: 9. This CDR3 spans 14 amino acids. Study-wide points: TRBV6-7 abundance was lower in cases than controls (around 0.1% versus 0.15%).

This table comes from immunoSEQ multiplex PCR, and its TCRdb copy is limited to in-frame clones, with some not included. This sample carries under 40,000 clones, with under 8.5% going to the ten biggest clones. With regard to this clone: Its antigen is unidentified. The CDR3 goes on 3 residues after the read ends, and that part is filled in from the germline J gene.

The material sequenced was blood buffy coat. This sequence joins TRBV20-1 and TRBJ2-5; 7 bases are shared with TRBD2. The TCR sequence derives from a woman aged 18 to 69 with a cervical HPV16 infection that either progressed to CIN3+ or cleared (not recorded which). CDR3 amino acids: CSAGPASGEETQYF. The sequenced CDR3 bases are TGCAGTGCTGGCCCCGCTAGCGGAGAAGAGACC.